The clone carrying this T cell receptor (beta chain) was detected ten times or more. These data originate in a study of blood T cell repertoires in COVID-19. Unmatched junction bases numbered 1, after V lost 3 bases and J lost 3 bases. This CDR3 is built from 15 residues. Germline CDR1 SGHTA, CDR2 FQGNSA. Here immunoSEQ multiplex PCR was the method, and the copy in TCRdb shows in-frame clones only, minus some. The repertoire has about 120,000 clones, 78% of them found once; the top ten carry over 2%. Material for sequencing was peripheral blood. The V and J genes are TRBV7-2 and TRBJ2-1; TRBD2 aligns across 11 bases. The sequence came from a man aged 70 or older with acute or convalescent COVID-19. CDR3 in amino acids: CASSLTSGVYNEQFF. The DNA of the CDR3 is TGTGCCAGCAGCTTGACTAGCGGGGTCTACAATGAGCAGTTCTTC.